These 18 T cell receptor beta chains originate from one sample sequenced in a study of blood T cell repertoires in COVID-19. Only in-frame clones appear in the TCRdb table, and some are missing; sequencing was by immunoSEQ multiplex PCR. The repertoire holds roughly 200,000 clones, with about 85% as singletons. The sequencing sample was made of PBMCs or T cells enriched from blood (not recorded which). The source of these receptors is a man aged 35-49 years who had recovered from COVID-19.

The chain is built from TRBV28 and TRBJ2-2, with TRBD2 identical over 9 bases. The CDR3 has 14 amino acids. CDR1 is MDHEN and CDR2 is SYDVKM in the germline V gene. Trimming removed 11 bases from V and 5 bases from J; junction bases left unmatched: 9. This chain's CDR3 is CAEGASGNTGELFF. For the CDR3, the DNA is TGTGCCGAGGGGGCTAGCGGGAATACCGGGGAGCTGTTTTTT.

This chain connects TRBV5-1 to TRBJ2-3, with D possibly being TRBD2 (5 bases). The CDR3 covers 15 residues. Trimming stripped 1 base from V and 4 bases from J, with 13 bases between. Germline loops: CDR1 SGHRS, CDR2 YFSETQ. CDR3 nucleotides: TGCGCCAGCAGCTTGAGGCGGGTAGATTCAGATACGCAGTATTTT. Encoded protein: CASSLRRVDSDTQYF.

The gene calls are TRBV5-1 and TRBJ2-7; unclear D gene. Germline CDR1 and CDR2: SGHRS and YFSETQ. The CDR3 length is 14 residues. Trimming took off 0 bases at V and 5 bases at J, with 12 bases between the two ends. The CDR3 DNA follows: TGCGCCAGCAGCTTGGATCGGGTATTAGACGAGCAGTACTTC. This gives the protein CASSLDRVLDEQYF. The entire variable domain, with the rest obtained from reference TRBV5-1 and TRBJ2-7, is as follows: KAGVTQTPRYLIKTRGQQVTLSCSPISGHRSVSWYQQTPGQGLQFLFEYFSETQRNKGNFPGRFSGRQFSNSRSEMNVSTLELGDSALYLCASSLDRVLDEQYFGPGTRLTVT.

The DNA of the CDR3 is TGCAGCGTCGACTCGGGACTAGCGGGACGCACAGATACGCAGTATTTT. Protein product: CSVDSGLAGRTDTQYF. The genes are TRBV29-1 and TRBJ2-3, with 13 bases lining up with TRBD2. This CDR3 region has 16 residues. Germline V gene data show CDR1 as SQVTM and CDR2 as ANQGSEA. V dropped 6 bases and J dropped 1; count of bases not matched to a gene: 7.

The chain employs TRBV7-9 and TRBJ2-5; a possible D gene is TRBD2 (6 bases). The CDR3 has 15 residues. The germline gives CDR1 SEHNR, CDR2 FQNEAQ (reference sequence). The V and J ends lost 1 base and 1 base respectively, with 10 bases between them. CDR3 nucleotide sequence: TGTGCCAGCAGCTTAGACGCCGGGAGCCAAGAGACCCAGTACTTC. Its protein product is CASSLDAGSQETQYF.

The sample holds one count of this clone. The CDR3: CATSRAWGLAGSRDTQYF. The CDR3 bases are TGTGCCACCAGCAGGGCCTGGGGACTAGCGGGAAGTCGTGATACGCAGTATTTT. The rearrangement uses TRBV15 and TRBJ2-3; 13 bases are shared with TRBD2. The CDR3 sequence is 18 residues long. Germline-derived CDR1 and CDR2 are LNHNV and YYDKDF (reference sequence). V gave up 3 bases and J gave up 6 bases; unmatched junction bases: 12.

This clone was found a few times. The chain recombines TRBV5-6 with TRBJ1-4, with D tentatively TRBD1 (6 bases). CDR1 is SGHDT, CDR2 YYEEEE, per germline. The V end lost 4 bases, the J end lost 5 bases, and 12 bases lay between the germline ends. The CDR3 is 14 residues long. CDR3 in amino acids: CASSTDSRNEKLFF. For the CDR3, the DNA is TGTGCCAGCAGCACGGACAGTAGAAATGAAAAACTGTTTTTT.

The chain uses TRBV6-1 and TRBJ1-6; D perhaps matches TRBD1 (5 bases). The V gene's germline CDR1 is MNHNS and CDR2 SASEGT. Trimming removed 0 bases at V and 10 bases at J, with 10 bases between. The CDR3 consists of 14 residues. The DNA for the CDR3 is TGTGCCAGCAGTGAAGCTCACAGGACATCACCCCTCCACTTT. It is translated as CASSEAHRTSPLHF.

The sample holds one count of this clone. As DNA, the CDR3 is TGTGCCAGCAGCGTGGGGTCGGGGGGCTCCTATAATTCACCCCTCCACTTT. This encodes CASSVGSGGSYNSPLHF. The gene calls are TRBV9 and TRBJ1-6; weak D call: TRBD1 (5 bases). CDR1 and CDR2 from the germline V gene are SGDLS and YYNGEE. V lost 2 bases and J 0 bases, leaving 12 bases between the germline ends. This CDR3 has 17 amino acids.

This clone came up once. The CDR3, as DNA: TGTGCCACCAGCAGAGATCGGGTAGCGGGGGCCTACGAGCAGTACTTC. It specifies CATSRDRVAGAYEQYF. The rearrangement uses TRBV15 and TRBJ2-7; 9 positions match TRBD2. This CDR3 contains 16 residues. Germline V gives CDR1 LNHNV, CDR2 YYDKDF (reference sequence). After removal of 0 bases from V and 2 bases from J, the junction contained 5 bases not matched to a gene.

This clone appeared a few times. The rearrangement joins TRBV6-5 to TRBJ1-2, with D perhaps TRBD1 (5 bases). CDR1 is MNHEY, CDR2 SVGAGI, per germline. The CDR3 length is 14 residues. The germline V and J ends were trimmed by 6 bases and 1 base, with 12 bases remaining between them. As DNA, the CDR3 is TGTGCCAGCAGCCGTGTCGGGGGTAACTATGGCTACACCTTC. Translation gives CASSRVGGNYGYTF.

The CDR3 sequence is CASSLASNLAETQYF. CDR3 DNA: TGTGCCAGCAGCTTAGCGAGCAACCTAGCCGAGACCCAGTACTTC. The chain has TRBV7-2 and TRBJ2-5, with a possible D match to TRBD2 (5 bases). V lost 0 bases to trimming and J lost 5 bases, with 13 bases between them. Germline V CDR1 and CDR2: SGHTA, FQGNSA. This CDR3 has 15 amino acids.

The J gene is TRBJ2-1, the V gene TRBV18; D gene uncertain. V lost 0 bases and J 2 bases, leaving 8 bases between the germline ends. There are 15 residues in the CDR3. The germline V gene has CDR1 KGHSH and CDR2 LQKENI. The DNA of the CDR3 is TGTGCCAGCTCACCACCCCTTGTAGCCTACAATGAGCAGTTCTTC. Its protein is CASSPPLVAYNEQFF. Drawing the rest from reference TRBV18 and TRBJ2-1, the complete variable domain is NAGVMQNPRHLVRRRGQEARLRCSPMKGHSHVYWYRQLPEEGLKFMVYLQKENIIDESGMPKERFSAEFPKEGPSILRIQQVVRGDSAAYFCASSPPLVAYNEQFFGPGTRLTVL.

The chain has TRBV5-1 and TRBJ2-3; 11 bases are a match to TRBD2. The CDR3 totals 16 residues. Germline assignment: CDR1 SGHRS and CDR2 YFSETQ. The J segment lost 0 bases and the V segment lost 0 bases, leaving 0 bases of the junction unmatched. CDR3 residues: CASSLGTSGSTDTQYF. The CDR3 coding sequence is TGCGCCAGCAGCTTGGGGACTAGCGGGAGCACAGATACGCAGTATTTT.

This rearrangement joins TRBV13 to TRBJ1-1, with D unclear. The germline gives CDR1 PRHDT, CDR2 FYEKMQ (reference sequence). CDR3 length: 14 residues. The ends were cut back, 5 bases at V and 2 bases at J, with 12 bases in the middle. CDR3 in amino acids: CASSPRRHNTEAFF. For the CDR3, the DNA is TGTGCCAGCAGCCCTAGACGGCACAACACTGAAGCTTTCTTT.

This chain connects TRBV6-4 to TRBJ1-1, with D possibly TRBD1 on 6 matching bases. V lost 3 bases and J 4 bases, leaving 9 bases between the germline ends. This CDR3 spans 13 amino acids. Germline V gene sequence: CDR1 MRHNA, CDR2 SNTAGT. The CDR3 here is CASSESDSTEAFF. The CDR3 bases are TGTGCCAGCAGTGAATCGGACAGCACTGAAGCTTTCTTT.

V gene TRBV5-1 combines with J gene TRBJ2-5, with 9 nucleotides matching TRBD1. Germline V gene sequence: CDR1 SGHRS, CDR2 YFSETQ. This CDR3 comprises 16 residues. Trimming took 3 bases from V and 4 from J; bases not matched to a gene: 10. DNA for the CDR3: TGCGCCAGCAGCTCCCCCGGACAGGGGAGATTAGAGACCCAGTACTTC. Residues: CASSSPGQGRLETQYF.

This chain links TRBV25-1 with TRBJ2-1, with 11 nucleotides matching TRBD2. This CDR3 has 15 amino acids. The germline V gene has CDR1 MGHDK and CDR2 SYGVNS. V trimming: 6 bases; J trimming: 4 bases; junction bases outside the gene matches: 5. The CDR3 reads CASSVTSGNYNEQFF. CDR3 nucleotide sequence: TGTGCCAGCAGCGTGACTAGCGGGAATTACAATGAGCAGTTCTTC.